These 8 T cell receptor beta chains were sequenced from one sample in a study of regulatory T cells in long-lasting Graves disease. Library construction for TCR beta used iRepertoire HTBI primers and Arm-PCR of CDR3 regions. Each CDR3 protein is one row after TCRdb ran MiXCR on the multiplex PCR reads. The table includes about 530,000 distinct CDR3 sequences, roughly a sixth detected once. Time point noted: newly diagnosed GD, antithyroid drugs for less than 3 months. The TCR library was made from RNA extracted from PBMCs. The same data also contributed to another study, on T cells in Graves' hyperthyroidism and ophthalmopathy.

Sequencing used peripheral blood mononuclear cells (PBMCs), obtained at new diagnosis, from a patient treated with antithyroid drugs. Source of these receptors: a woman between 40 and 65 years old with Graves disease.

As to this clonotype: A much larger clone lies one base from this, so it may be a read error. J is TRBJ1-5 and V is TRBV6-5; D not resolved. Germline values: CDR1 MNHEY, CDR2 SVGAGI. The CDR3 consists of 15 residues. Between the trimmed V and J ends, which lost 2 bases and 0 bases, there was a span of 8 bases. CDR3 DNA: TGTGCCAGCAGTTACGGCAGTAATAGCAATCAGCCCCAGCATTTT. It yields the protein CASSYGSNSNQPQHF.

This clonotype occurred a few times. CDR3 sequence (DNA): TGCGCCAGCAGCTTGGGTCCGGCAGACGCCGGGGAGCTGTTTTTT. Translating gives CASSLGPADAGELFF. This chain connects TRBV5-1 to TRBJ2-2, with D uncertain. V gave up 0 bases and J gave up 6 bases, with 12 bases separating them. Germline V CDR1 and CDR2: SGHRS, YFSETQ. This CDR3 spans 15 amino acids.

The chain employs TRBV9 and TRBJ1-1; D might be TRBD1 (6 bases). Germline values: CDR1 SGDLS, CDR2 YYNGEE. V dropped 0 bases and J dropped 2 bases, with 11 bases sitting between them. There are 15 residues in the CDR3. The CDR3 protein is CASSVDGQRNTEAFF. The CDR3, as DNA: TGTGCCAGCAGCGTAGACGGACAGCGTAACACTGAAGCTTTCTTT.

This clonotype was counted at least ten times. The CDR3 spells CASSLVDRGFDEQFF. The CDR3 bases are TGTGCCAGCAGTTTAGTGGACAGGGGTTTCGATGAGCAGTTCTTC. The V gene is TRBV12-3 or TRBV12-4, the J gene TRBJ2-1; 9 nucleotides align to TRBD1. This CDR3 has 15 residues. The V gene end was trimmed by 1 base and the J gene end by 8 bases; junction bases not matched to a gene: 6.

This clonotype was found a few times. Relative to the germline gene, one junction end is altered; a read error may explain this. The V call is TRBV2, the J call TRBJ2-1; perhaps TRBD2 as D (6 bases). CDR3 length: 13 amino acids. Per the germline V gene, CDR1 is SNHLY and CDR2 is FYNNEI. CDR3 sequence (DNA): TGTGCCAGCACCCCACTGGGAAACCGGGAGCAGATCTTC. It is translated as CASTPLGNREQIF. The whole variable domain, filled in from reference TRBV2 and TRBJ2-1, reads EPEVTQTPSHQVTQMGQEVILRCVPISNHLYFYWYRQILGQKVEFLVSFYNNEISEKSEIFDDQFSVERPDGSNFTLKIRSTKLEDSAMYFCASTPLGNREQIFGPGTRLTVL.

The V call is TRBV29-1, the J call TRBJ1-5; D unclear. Germline CDR1 is SQVTM and CDR2 is ANQGSEA. V gave up 4 bases and J gave up 0 bases, with 7 bases separating them. The CDR3 has 13 residues. For the CDR3, the DNA is TGCAGCGTTGGGACTAATAGCAATCAGCCCCAGCATTTT. This encodes CSVGTNSNQPQHF.

This clonotype was counted at least ten times. The gene calls are TRBV2 and TRBJ1-6, with TRBD1 matching 9 bases. CDR3 size: 15 residues. With V trimmed by 6 bases and J by 6 bases, 6 bases remained unmatched. Per the germline V gene, CDR1 is SNHLY and CDR2 is FYNNEI. CDR3 sequence: CASSPPGQGNSPLHF. CDR3 nucleotide sequence: TGTGCCAGCAGCCCCCCGGGACAGGGTAATTCACCCCTCCACTTT. The full variable domain, in which reference TRBV2 and TRBJ1-6 provide the parts outside the CDR3, is EPEVTQTPSHQVTQMGQEVILRCVPISNHLYFYWYRQILGQKVEFLVSFYNNEISEKSEIFDDQFSVERPDGSNFTLKIRSTKLEDSAMYFCASSPPGQGNSPLHFGNGTRLTVT.

The chain carries TRBV28 and TRBJ2-7; D ambiguous. The V end lost 5 bases, the J end lost 3 bases, and 11 bases lay between the germline ends. This CDR3 has 13 amino acids. Germline CDR1 reads MDHEN; CDR2 reads SYDVKM. The CDR3 nucleotides read TGTGCCAGCAGTAAAGGGTCTGGCTACGAGCAGTACTTC. This gives the protein CASSKGSGYEQYF.